This TCR beta chain was sequenced for a study of a mutant IDH1 vaccine in newly diagnosed glioma. V was shortened by 5 bases and J by 0 bases, with 9 bases between the two germline ends. Per the germline V gene, CDR1 is SGHTS and CDR2 is YDEGEE. The length of the CDR3 is 14 residues. TCRdb's table, derived via immunoSEQ multiplex PCR, lists solely in-frame clones and lacks some. The sample includes 60,000 or so clones, under 90% of them seen just once. Time point of the sample: week 35, safety follow-up. Mutant IDH1 20-mer peptide, at 300 ug, made up each vaccine dose, with topical imiquimod. Note on this clone: Its matching antigen is unknown.

This specimen was PBMCs, taken from a glioma patient whose treatment included an IDH1 peptide vaccine. The receptor's source is a man aged 25 to 40 with glioma. The chain uses TRBV5-8 and TRBJ1-3; D is perhaps TRBD1 (5 bases). The CDR3, as DNA: TGTGCCAGCAGTTGGACAAACTCTGGAAACACCATATATTTT. This translates into CASSWTNSGNTIYF.